The rows below give T cell receptor beta chains drawn from one sample of a study of blood T cell repertoires in COVID-19. Profiling relied on immunoSEQ multiplex PCR, and the TCRdb table lists in-frame clones only, not all of them. Here the sample spans hundreds of thousands of clones, about 83% being singletons. Input material: PBMCs or T cells enriched from blood (not recorded which). Every receptor here comes from a woman aged 45-60 years who had recovered from COVID-19. The CDR3 runs from the conserved cysteine through the conserved F or W. The order of the fields is clone size, J gene, D gene, V gene, CDR3 DNA, CDR3 protein. A D gene is named only where the DNA matches it firmly. Clone size is shown for a subset of rows, as once, few, many or a class of expanded clone.

abundance: NA; j_gene: TRBJ1-2; d_gene: NA; v_gene: TRBV7-9; CDR3nt: TGTGCCAGCAGCCACGAGGGTAATGGCTACACCTTC; CDR3aa: CASSHEGNGYTF
abundance: NA; j_gene: TRBJ1-2; d_gene: NA; v_gene: TRBV11-2; CDR3nt: TGTGCCAGCAGCTTAGGGCTGGCTAACTATGGCTACACCTTC; CDR3aa: CASSLGLANYGYTF
abundance: NA; j_gene: TRBJ2-7; d_gene: NA; v_gene: TRBV12-3/TRBV12-4; CDR3nt: TGTGCCAGCAGTTCCGCGGGTACTTACGAGCAGTACTTC; CDR3aa: CASSSAGTYEQYF
abundance: NA; j_gene: TRBJ1-5; d_gene: NA; v_gene: TRBV19; CDR3nt: TGTGCCAGTAGTATAGGAGGGCCCCAGCATTTT; CDR3aa: CASSIGGPQHF
abundance: NA; j_gene: TRBJ2-5; d_gene: NA; v_gene: TRBV2; CDR3nt: TGTGCCAGCCTTAGGGAGGCTCAGAAGACCCAGTACTTC; CDR3aa: CASLREAQKTQYF
abundance: NA; j_gene: TRBJ1-2; d_gene: TRBD1; v_gene: TRBV4-3; CDR3nt: TGCGCCAGCAGCCAAGATGGATTGGAGAGTTCAGGGGGCGCAGGGGGCTACACCTTC; CDR3aa: CASSQDGLESSGGAGGYTF
abundance: NA; j_gene: TRBJ2-3; d_gene: TRBD2; v_gene: TRBV4-2; CDR3nt: TGTGCCAGCAGCCAAGCCCAATCCAGCGGGGGGGCCCGGGATACGCAGTATTTT; CDR3aa: CASSQAQSSGGARDTQYF
abundance: NA; j_gene: TRBJ2-7; d_gene: TRBD2; v_gene: TRBV27; CDR3nt: TGTGCCAGCAGTTTAAGGTCTAGCGGGGGGACCTACGAGCAGTACTTC; CDR3aa: CASSLRSSGGTYEQYF
abundance: once; j_gene: TRBJ1-1; d_gene: TRBD1; v_gene: TRBV6-5; CDR3nt: TGTGCCAGCAGTTACTCGACAGGGAGGTACACTGAAGCTTTCTTT; CDR3aa: CASSYSTGRYTEAFF
abundance: NA; j_gene: TRBJ1-1; d_gene: NA; v_gene: TRBV6-2/TRBV6-3; CDR3nt: TGTGCCAGCAGTTACTGGCAGCCTAGTCAAGCTTTCTTT; CDR3aa: CASSYWQPSQAFF
abundance: NA; j_gene: TRBJ1-1; d_gene: NA; v_gene: TRBV11-2; CDR3nt: TGTGCCAGCAGCTGGGGGCCGGGATTCCCTGAAGCTTTCTTT; CDR3aa: CASSWGPGFPEAFF
abundance: NA; j_gene: TRBJ1-5; d_gene: NA; v_gene: TRBV7-2; CDR3nt: TGTGCCAGCAGCTTACGCAGGGGATACGATCAGCCCCAGCATTTT; CDR3aa: CASSLRRGYDQPQHF
abundance: once; j_gene: TRBJ1-2; d_gene: NA; v_gene: TRBV4-3; CDR3nt: TGCGCCAGCAGCCAAGATCTTCAGGGGCTTAACTATGGCTACACCTTC; CDR3aa: CASSQDLQGLNYGYTF
abundance: once; j_gene: TRBJ1-2; d_gene: NA; v_gene: TRBV28; CDR3nt: TGTGCCAGCAGTTTACCCAGGGGACATACGCCGCGGGGCTACACCTTC; CDR3aa: CASSLPRGHTPRGYTF
abundance: NA; j_gene: TRBJ1-3; d_gene: NA; v_gene: TRBV14; CDR3nt: TGTGCCAGCAGTCACGGGACTCCCGGAAACACCATATATTTT; CDR3aa: CASSHGTPGNTIYF
abundance: once; j_gene: TRBJ1-6; d_gene: NA; v_gene: TRBV6-5; CDR3nt: TGTGCCAGCAGTTACGCCCAAGCGGGTAATTCACCCCTCCACTTT; CDR3aa: CASSYAQAGNSPLHF
abundance: NA; j_gene: TRBJ2-2; d_gene: NA; v_gene: TRBV9; CDR3nt: TGTGCCAGCAACGTTCATGCGGCGGTTACCGGGGAGCTGTTTTTT; CDR3aa: CASNVHAAVTGELFF
abundance: NA; j_gene: TRBJ2-5; d_gene: NA; v_gene: TRBV5-8; CDR3nt: TGTGCCAGCAGACTCGTAACGGTGGGGGGGACCCAGTACTTC; CDR3aa: CASRLVTVGGTQYF
abundance: few; j_gene: TRBJ1-5; d_gene: TRBD1; v_gene: TRBV4-1; CDR3nt: TGCGCCAGCAGCCAAGACTCACAGGGGAATGGGGTCAATCAGCCCCAGCATTTT; CDR3aa: CASSQDSQGNGVNQPQHF
abundance: NA; j_gene: TRBJ2-1; d_gene: TRBD2; v_gene: TRBV5-5; CDR3nt: TGTGCCAGCAGCTCCCGGACTAGCGGGGCCCACAATGAGCAGTTCTTC; CDR3aa: CASSSRTSGAHNEQFF
abundance: NA; j_gene: TRBJ1-4; d_gene: TRBD1; v_gene: TRBV28; CDR3nt: TGTGCCAGCAGGACAGGGGTGGGGGAAAAACTGTTTTTT; CDR3aa: CASRTGVGEKLFF
abundance: NA; j_gene: TRBJ2-7; d_gene: TRBD2; v_gene: TRBV5-1; CDR3nt: TGCGCCAGCTCCCTGATCGCGGGGGGTGAGGTTTCCTACGAGCAGTACTTC; CDR3aa: CASSLIAGGEVSYEQYF
abundance: NA; j_gene: TRBJ1-2; d_gene: TRBD1; v_gene: TRBV30; CDR3nt: TGTGCCTGGAGTGGATGGGACAGCTCAGCTAACTATGGCTACACCTTC; CDR3aa: CAWSGWDSSANYGYTF
abundance: once; j_gene: TRBJ2-2; d_gene: TRBD2; v_gene: TRBV20-1; CDR3nt: TGCAGTGCTAGTGGCGGGGGGAGCGCCGGGGAGCTGTTTTTT; CDR3aa: CSASGGGSAGELFF
abundance: NA; j_gene: TRBJ1-2; d_gene: TRBD1; v_gene: TRBV3-1/TRBV3-2; CDR3nt: TGTGCCAGCAGCACAAGGGACAGAAACTATGGCTACACCTTC; CDR3aa: CASSTRDRNYGYTF
abundance: NA; j_gene: TRBJ1-5; d_gene: NA; v_gene: TRBV7-6; CDR3nt: TGTGCCAGCAGCTTAGAGGCTGGAACAGGCAATAGCAATCAGCCCCAGCATTTT; CDR3aa: CASSLEAGTGNSNQPQHF
abundance: NA; j_gene: TRBJ1-2; d_gene: NA; v_gene: TRBV6-5; CDR3nt: TGTGCCACCACAGGCTGGGCCTATGGCTACACCTTC; CDR3aa: CATTGWAYGYTF
abundance: NA; j_gene: TRBJ1-2; d_gene: TRBD1; v_gene: TRBV19; CDR3nt: TGTGCCAGCCGAGGGGACAGGGGAAACTATGGCTACACCTTC; CDR3aa: CASRGDRGNYGYTF
abundance: NA; j_gene: TRBJ1-5; d_gene: NA; v_gene: TRBV6-1; CDR3nt: TGTGCCAGCAGTGATAGGCACCCCGGGAGTCAGCCCCAGCATTTT; CDR3aa: CASSDRHPGSQPQHF
abundance: NA; j_gene: TRBJ2-5; d_gene: NA; v_gene: TRBV7-3; CDR3nt: TGTGCCAGCAGCTCTCTATCACAAGAGACCCAGTACTTC; CDR3aa: CASSSLSQETQYF
abundance: NA; j_gene: TRBJ2-5; d_gene: TRBD2; v_gene: TRBV27; CDR3nt: TGTGCCAGCAGACCCTGGACTAGCGGGGAAGAGACCCAGTACTTC; CDR3aa: CASRPWTSGEETQYF
abundance: NA; j_gene: TRBJ1-2; d_gene: NA; v_gene: TRBV30; CDR3nt: TGTGCCTGCGATGGCTACACCTTC; CDR3aa: CACDGYTF
abundance: few; j_gene: TRBJ1-1; d_gene: NA; v_gene: TRBV5-1; CDR3nt: TGCGCCAGCAGCTCACAGAGCAGGGGCACTGAAGCTTTCTTT; CDR3aa: CASSSQSRGTEAFF
abundance: NA; j_gene: TRBJ1-4; d_gene: NA; v_gene: TRBV7-8; CDR3nt: TGTGCCAGCAGCTTAGATTGGGAGCGGACTTCGAATGAAAAACTGTTTTTT; CDR3aa: CASSLDWERTSNEKLFF
abundance: NA; j_gene: TRBJ1-1; d_gene: NA; v_gene: TRBV28; CDR3nt: TGTGCCAGCAGTAACACAGGGAACCCGCCTCTGGGCACTGAAGCTTTCTTT; CDR3aa: CASSNTGNPPLGTEAFF
abundance: NA; j_gene: TRBJ1-4; d_gene: TRBD1; v_gene: TRBV16; CDR3nt: TGTGCCAGCAGCCAACCCCCCTCCGGACAGGGTCGTGAAAAACTGTTTTTT; CDR3aa: CASSQPPSGQGREKLFF
abundance: NA; j_gene: TRBJ2-7; d_gene: TRBD1; v_gene: TRBV18; CDR3nt: TGTGCCAGCTCGCCTCTAACAGGGGGCTCGCACGAGCAGTACTTC; CDR3aa: CASSPLTGGSHEQYF
abundance: NA; j_gene: TRBJ2-1; d_gene: NA; v_gene: TRBV7-9; CDR3nt: TGTGCCAGCAGCTTAGCGGGCACATCATACAATGAGCAGTTCTTC; CDR3aa: CASSLAGTSYNEQFF
abundance: NA; j_gene: TRBJ1-2; d_gene: NA; v_gene: TRBV2; CDR3nt: TGTGCCAGCAATCGTCAGGTTACTCTCGGCTACACCTTC; CDR3aa: CASNRQVTLGYTF
abundance: once; j_gene: TRBJ1-3; d_gene: TRBD1; v_gene: TRBV2; CDR3nt: TGTGCCAGCAGTAAGGGGGCTCTCTCTGGAAACACCATATATTTT; CDR3aa: CASSKGALSGNTIYF
abundance: NA; j_gene: TRBJ1-1; d_gene: NA; v_gene: TRBV4-3; CDR3nt: TGCGCCAGCAGCCAGTACATGAACACTGAAGCTTTCTTT; CDR3aa: CASSQYMNTEAFF
abundance: NA; j_gene: TRBJ1-1; d_gene: NA; v_gene: TRBV6-1; CDR3nt: TGTGCCAGCAGTGATTCGGGGGGCCGAAACACTGAAGCTTTCTTT; CDR3aa: CASSDSGGRNTEAFF
abundance: NA; j_gene: TRBJ1-1; d_gene: TRBD1; v_gene: TRBV7-9; CDR3nt: TGTGCCAGCAGCTTATTCGCGGACAGGGAAAGCGGTGAAGCTTTCTTT; CDR3aa: CASSLFADRESGEAFF
abundance: once; j_gene: TRBJ1-2; d_gene: NA; v_gene: TRBV28; CDR3nt: TGTGCCAGCAGTTTAGGGAGGTGGGGCCGGAATACTAACTATGGCTACACCTTC; CDR3aa: CASSLGRWGRNTNYGYTF
abundance: NA; j_gene: TRBJ2-7; d_gene: NA; v_gene: TRBV3-1/TRBV3-2; CDR3nt: TGTGCCAGCAGCCAAGAATGGGGGGCCTACGAGCAGTACTTC; CDR3aa: CASSQEWGAYEQYF
abundance: NA; j_gene: TRBJ2-7; d_gene: NA; v_gene: TRBV6-5; CDR3nt: TGTGCCAGCAGCCCCCAGGGCGGGGCAAAGTACGAGCAGTACTTC; CDR3aa: CASSPQGGAKYEQYF
abundance: NA; j_gene: TRBJ2-3; d_gene: TRBD2; v_gene: TRBV7-2; CDR3nt: TGTGCCAGCAGAACCCGGGCGGGGGGACATACGCAGTATTTT; CDR3aa: CASRTRAGGHTQYF
abundance: many; j_gene: TRBJ1-3; d_gene: NA; v_gene: TRBV6-5; CDR3nt: TGTGCCAGCAGTTACTCGCCAGGCTCTGGAAACACCATATATTTT; CDR3aa: CASSYSPGSGNTIYF
abundance: once; j_gene: TRBJ2-3; d_gene: TRBD2; v_gene: TRBV7-2; CDR3nt: TGTGCCAGCAGCTTAGATGGGCTAGCGGCGTACACAGATACGCAGTATTTT; CDR3aa: CASSLDGLAAYTDTQYF
abundance: once; j_gene: TRBJ1-2; d_gene: NA; v_gene: TRBV7-9; CDR3nt: TGTGCCAGCAGCTCACCGGCCCCGACAGCTAACTATGGCTACACCTTC; CDR3aa: CASSSPAPTANYGYTF
abundance: NA; j_gene: TRBJ2-7; d_gene: TRBD1; v_gene: TRBV5-1; CDR3nt: TGCGCCAGCAGCTTTGACAGGGGACGGAACGAGCAGTACTTC; CDR3aa: CASSFDRGRNEQYF
abundance: NA; j_gene: TRBJ2-5; d_gene: TRBD1; v_gene: TRBV11-2; CDR3nt: TGTGCCAGCAGGACAGGGGGCGAGGGAGAGACCCAGTACTTC; CDR3aa: CASRTGGEGETQYF
abundance: NA; j_gene: TRBJ2-2; d_gene: NA; v_gene: TRBV11-3; CDR3nt: TGTGCCAGCAGCTTAGATTTCGGGTTTACCCTCCCCGGGGAGCTGTTTTTT; CDR3aa: CASSLDFGFTLPGELFF
abundance: NA; j_gene: TRBJ2-5; d_gene: TRBD1; v_gene: TRBV18; CDR3nt: TGTGCCAGCTCACATTGGCCACTAACCGGGACAGCCAAAGAGACCCAGTACTTC; CDR3aa: CASSHWPLTGTAKETQYF
abundance: NA; j_gene: TRBJ2-7; d_gene: NA; v_gene: TRBV28; CDR3nt: TGTGCCAGCATTTCCCCGGTAGAAAGCTCCTACGAGCAGTACTTC; CDR3aa: CASISPVESSYEQYF
abundance: NA; j_gene: TRBJ2-5; d_gene: TRBD1; v_gene: TRBV7-8; CDR3nt: TGTGCCAGTATCCGTTCGCCGGGACAGGTGGAGACCCAGTACTTC; CDR3aa: CASIRSPGQVETQYF
abundance: NA; j_gene: TRBJ2-2; d_gene: NA; v_gene: TRBV5-1; CDR3nt: TGCGCCAGCAGGGAGTTGACCGGGGAGCTGTTTTTT; CDR3aa: CASRELTGELFF
abundance: NA; j_gene: TRBJ2-1; d_gene: NA; v_gene: TRBV19; CDR3nt: TGTGCCAGCTCCCTCGGGGGTATATCCTACAATGAGCAGTTCTTC; CDR3aa: CASSLGGISYNEQFF
abundance: once; j_gene: TRBJ1-4; d_gene: TRBD1; v_gene: TRBV4-1; CDR3nt: TGCGCCAGCAGCCTTGGACAGGCCTTCATAACTAATGAAAAACTGTTTTTT; CDR3aa: CASSLGQAFITNEKLFF